The rows below give T cell receptor beta chains drawn from one sample of a study of cytomegalovirus exposure and HLA in healthy donors. Produced via immunoSEQ multiplex PCR; TCRdb's table is partial and in-frame only. The sample table includes about 41,000 clones. The specimen sequenced was PBMCs. The receptors here all came from a man aged 25 to 40 in good health and CMV-seronegative. CDR3s include the opening cysteine and the closing phenylalanine or tryptophan. A D gene is named only where the DNA matches it firmly.

D gene	CDR3 length	V gene	J gene	CDR3 protein	CDR3 DNA
TRBD1	14	TRBV6-6	TRBJ1-5	CASRQGTGNQPQHF	TGTGCCAGCAGACAAGGGACAGGTAATCAGCCCCAGCATTTT
TRBD1	17	TRBV5-1	TRBJ1-4	CASSFVQGAEKNEKLFF	TGCGCCAGCAGCTTCGTTCAGGGGGCGGAAAAGAATGAAAAACTGTTTTTT
TRBD1	14	TRBV4-1	TRBJ2-5	CASSYQQGTATQYF	TGCGCCAGCAGCTATCAACAGGGGACGGCGACCCAGTACTTC
TRBD1	14	TRBV10-3	TRBJ1-1	CAISDPDRAYEDFF	TGTGCCATCAGTGACCCGGACAGGGCTTATGAAGATTTCTTT
NA	12	TRBV25-1	TRBJ1-5	CASSYSNQPQHF	TGTGCCAGCAGCTATAGCAATCAGCCCCAGCATTTT
NA	13	TRBV7-9	TRBJ2-7	CASSLTDSNEQYF	TGTGCCAGCAGCTTAACTGACAGCAACGAGCAGTACTTC
NA	14	TRBV5-1	TRBJ2-5	CASSSRTAQETQYF	TGCGCCAGCAGCTCTCGGACTGCCCAAGAGACCCAGTACTTC
NA	15	TRBV9	TRBJ2-3	CASSVGLQDTDTQYF	TGTGCCAGCAGCGTAGGGCTACAGGACACAGATACGCAGTATTTT
NA	17	TRBV11-2	TRBJ2-4	CASSRSTGYLAKNIQYF	TGTGCCAGCAGCCGGAGTACAGGCTACCTAGCCAAAAACATTCAGTACTTC
NA	13	TRBV9	TRBJ2-3	CASSPTDFYTQYF	TGTGCCAGCAGCCCAACGGACTTTTATACGCAGTATTTT
NA	15	TRBV6-1	TRBJ1-5	CASSEGISGNQPQHF	TGTGCCAGCAGTGAAGGGATAAGCGGCAATCAGCCCCAGCATTTT
NA	12	TRBV6-6	TRBJ2-7	CASSYSGRGEYF	TGTGCCAGCAGTTACTCGGGGAGGGGGGAGTACTTC
NA	13	TRBV28	TRBJ2-4	CASSSNGENIQYF	TGTGCCAGCAGCTCTAACGGGGAAAACATTCAGTACTTC
NA	13	TRBV18	TRBJ1-5	CASSQQGNQPQHF	TGTGCCAGCTCACAACAGGGAAATCAGCCCCAGCATTTT
TRBD1	15	TRBV6-1	TRBJ1-5	CASSEAGTGAQPQHF	TGTGCCAGCAGTGAAGCAGGGACAGGAGCCCAGCCCCAGCATTTT
TRBD1	17	TRBV5-1	TRBJ1-3	CASSGGTGYSSGNTIYF	TGCGCCAGCAGCGGAGGGACAGGGTATAGTTCTGGAAACACCATATATTTT
TRBD1	13	TRBV5-1	TRBJ2-4	CASSGTGGHIQYF	TGCGCCAGCAGCGGGACAGGGGGCCACATTCAGTACTTC
NA	11	TRBV20-1	TRBJ2-7	CSARRAGQMNF	TGCAGTGCTAGAAGGGCGGGACAGATGAACTTC
TRBD2	16	TRBV9	TRBJ2-2	CASSVGLAGITGELFF	TGTGCCAGCAGCGTAGGACTAGCGGGGATCACCGGGGAGCTGTTTTTT
TRBD2	14	TRBV6-4	TRBJ2-3	CASSSGGATDKQYF	TGTGCCAGCAGTAGCGGGGGGGCCACAGATAAGCAGTATTTT
NA	13	TRBV18	TRBJ2-5	CASSPGGGETQYF	TGTGCCAGCTCACCGGGGGGTGGCGAGACCCAGTACTTC
TRBD1	14	TRBV4-2	TRBJ1-1	CASSARQGDTEAFF	TGTGCCAGCAGCGCGCGACAGGGGGACACTGAAGCTTTCTTT
TRBD2	15	TRBV7-2	TRBJ2-7	CASSQGLANAYEQYF	TGTGCCAGCAGCCAGGGACTAGCCAACGCCTACGAGCAGTACTTC
TRBD1	15	TRBV7-2	TRBJ1-5	CASSLPGTGNQPQHF	TGTGCCAGCAGCTTACCTGGGACAGGGAATCAGCCCCAGCATTTT
TRBD1	16	TRBV11-1	TRBJ2-3	CASSLTGGPHTDTQYF	TGTGCCAGCAGCTTAACAGGGGGACCACACACAGATACGCAGTATTTT
NA	12	TRBV27	TRBJ1-5	CASADSNQPQHF	TGTGCCAGCGCGGATAGCAATCAGCCCCAGCATTTT
TRBD2	15	TRBV6-5	TRBJ2-1	CASSSGTSGYNEQFF	TGTGCCAGCAGTTCGGGGACTAGCGGTTACAATGAGCAGTTCTTC
TRBD2	12	TRBV19	TRBJ2-3	CAVAGESHTQYF	TGTGCAGTCGCGGGAGAATCACATACGCAGTATTTT
NA	11	TRBV9	TRBJ2-7	CAGASAYEQYF	TGTGCAGGGGCAAGCGCCTACGAGCAGTACTTC
TRBD1	12	TRBV29-1	TRBJ2-7	CSVEGTGYEQYF	TGCAGCGTCGAGGGGACAGGGTACGAGCAGTACTTC
NA	15	TRBV7-9	TRBJ2-7	CASSPKGQISYEQYF	TGTGCCAGCAGCCCGAAGGGACAAATCTCCTACGAGCAGTACTTC
TRBD2	16	TRBV6-6	TRBJ2-2	CASSYSRAGDTGELFF	TGTGCCAGCAGTTACTCGAGAGCGGGAGATACCGGGGAGCTGTTTTTT
NA	15	TRBV9	TRBJ2-7	CASSVRPGSPYEQYF	TGTGCCAGCAGCGTTAGGCCAGGGTCGCCCTACGAGCAGTACTTC
TRBD1	16	TRBV14	TRBJ1-2	CASSYQSDRGGYGYTF	TGTGCCAGCAGCTACCAATCGGACAGGGGAGGGTATGGCTACACCTTC
TRBD1	14	TRBV5-1	TRBJ2-7	CASSHRTGGSEQYF	TGCGCCAGCAGCCATAGGACAGGGGGAAGCGAGCAGTACTTC
NA	14	TRBV19	TRBJ1-5	CASRPERGGQPQHF	TGTGCCAGTAGGCCCGAAAGGGGGGGTCAGCCCCAGCATTTT
NA	13	TRBV5-1	TRBJ2-2	CASSLGSTGELFF	TGCGCCAGCAGCTTGGGGAGCACCGGGGAGCTGTTTTTT
NA	15	TRBV19	TRBJ1-1	CASSVPGQRNTEAFF	TGTGCCAGTAGTGTCCCCGGACAAAGGAACACTGAAGCTTTCTTT
TRBD1	14	TRBV5-1	TRBJ1-4	CASTPDRGNEKLFF	TGCGCCAGCACCCCGGACAGGGGGAATGAAAAACTGTTTTTT
TRBD2	17	TRBV7-9	TRBJ2-2	CASSVDGGRRVTGELFF	TGTGCCAGCAGCGTAGATGGCGGGAGGCGGGTCACCGGGGAGCTGTTTTTT
NA	14	TRBV5-1	TRBJ2-7	CASSLGDWPYEQYF	TGCGCCAGCAGCTTGGGGGACTGGCCCTACGAGCAGTACTTC
NA	12	TRBV27	TRBJ2-7	CASMGPSYEQYF	TGTGCCAGCATGGGCCCGTCCTACGAGCAGTACTTC